Presented here are 3 T cell receptor beta chains from one specimen sequenced in a study of blood T cell repertoires in COVID-19 (TCRdb year 2020). The library was produced with the immunoSEQ multiplex PCR assay. TCRdb re-hosts the immuneACCESS table, in-frame sequences only. Its copies lack some clones; in the studies checked, an unresolved V gene accounts for under half of them, and the cause for the rest is not known. Present in this sample are some 73,000 clones, almost 85% of which were seen just once. The ten largest clones represent more than 9.5% of the sample. Source material: peripheral blood. The receptors come from a middle-aged man with COVID-19, enrolled during active disease.

The J gene is TRBJ2-5, the V gene TRBV12-3 or TRBV12-4; maybe TRBD1 (5 bases). CDR3 length: 13 amino acids. The germline V and J ends were trimmed by 5 bases and 5 bases, with 12 bases remaining between them. The CDR3 region has the DNA TGTGCCAGCAGTCGACAGATTCGGGAGACCCAGTACTTC. Encoded protein: CASSRQIRETQYF.

The chain is built from TRBV6-6 and TRBJ2-7; no clear D. The ends were cut back, 6 bases at V and 0 bases at J, with 12 bases in the middle. In germline, CDR1 is MNHNY, CDR2 SVGAGI (reference sequence). This CDR3 is 14 amino acids long. The CDR3, as DNA: TGTGCCAGCAGCCCAACTTGGAGCTCCTACGAGCAGTACTTC. It translates to CASSPTWSSYEQYF.

The chain couples TRBV24-1 to TRBJ2-2, with D possibly TRBD1 on 5 matching bases. Germline V gives CDR1 KGHDR, CDR2 SFDVKD. Trimming cost V 6 bases and J 1 base, with 11 bases left between them. The CDR3 length is 15 residues. The CDR3 region is CATSQGPLNTGELFF. Here the CDR3 DNA reads TGTGCCACCAGTCAGGGTCCGTTGAACACCGGGGAGCTGTTTTTT.